This is a list of T cell receptor beta chains from one sample in a study of blood T cells in healthy people across ages. TCRdb re-called the 5' RACE reads with MiXCR, one entry per CDR3 protein. The top ten clones hold under 8.5% of a sample with about 1.4 million distinct CDR3 sequences, approximately 63% of them seen once. Sample: blood. These TCRs come from a man younger than 35 in good health. Each CDR3 is given with its conserved first and last residue. The order of the fields is J gene, D gene, clone size, V gene, CDR3 DNA, CDR3 protein. D genes are given only for firm matches. Not every row has a clone size; where given, it reads once, few, many or a size class.

>TRBJ2-5|TRBD2|few|TRBV4-1
TGCGCCAGCAGCCAAGTACTAGCGGGAGCCCGAGAGACCCAGTACTTC
CASSQVLAGARETQYF
>TRBJ2-6|TRBD2|-|TRBV15
TGTGCCACCAGGGGCGGGGGAATCCTTTCCTCTGGGGCCAACGTCCTGACTTTC
CATRGGGILSSGANVLTF
>TRBJ1-4|-|-|TRBV12-3/TRBV12-4
TGTGCCAGCAGTTTGATAGGCGATAATGAAAAACTGTTTTTT
CASSLIGDNEKLFF
>TRBJ1-1|-|-|TRBV7-8
TGTGCCAGCAGCTCTTCCGATTCCGCTGAAGCTTTCTTT
CASSSSDSAEAFF
>TRBJ2-7|TRBD2|-|TRBV11-2
TGTGCCAGCAGCTTAGACCCAGGGAGGGACGAGCAGTACTTC
CASSLDPGRDEQYF
>TRBJ2-1|TRBD2|-|TRBV4-3
TGCGCCAGCAGCCCCTTCGTCGCGGGGGGCGGGAATGAGCAGTTCTTC
CASSPFVAGGGNEQFF
>TRBJ2-5|-|once|TRBV11-2
TGTGCCAGCAGCCGAGGTTGGACACCGAAGTACCAAGAGACCCAGTACTTC
CASSRGWTPKYQETQYF
>TRBJ2-6|-|few|TRBV9
TGTGCCAGCAGCCCAACGACAACTGGGGCCAACGTCCTGACTTTC
CASSPTTTGANVLTF
>TRBJ2-1|TRBD1|-|TRBV6-2/TRBV6-3
TGTGCCAGCAGCCTTGCCAGGGGGTTTTCCTACAATGAGCAGTTCTTC
CASSLARGFSYNEQFF
>TRBJ2-4|-|-|TRBV10-3
TGTGCCATCAGTGAGGGACTTCCGGCAGCCAAAAACATTCAGTACTTC
CAISEGLPAAKNIQYF
>TRBJ2-7|TRBD1|-|TRBV6-2/TRBV6-3
TGTGCCAGCAGAGGACAGGGAAAATACGAGCAGTACTTC
CASRGQGKYEQYF
>TRBJ2-5|-|-|TRBV9
TGTGCCAGCAGCGTGGGTACTCACCAAGAGACCCAGTACTTC
CASSVGTHQETQYF
>TRBJ2-7|-|-|TRBV4-1
TGCGCCAGCAGCCCGCAGCACGGTACCTACGAGCAGTACTTC
CASSPQHGTYEQYF
>TRBJ2-3|TRBD1|-|TRBV29-1
TGCAGCGTTGAACGGGACAGGGGAACAGATACGCAGTATTTT
CSVERDRGTDTQYF
>TRBJ2-1|-|-|TRBV6-4
TGTGCCAGCAGTGACTCGACGGGTGAGCAGTTCTTC
CASSDSTGEQFF
>TRBJ1-2|-|-|TRBV20-1
TGCAGTGCTAGTGATGGCTACACCTTC
CSASDGYTF
>TRBJ2-7|TRBD1|few|TRBV27
TGTGCCAGCAGTGTTACCCAGGGGGCCTACGAGCAGTACTTC
CASSVTQGAYEQYF
>TRBJ2-7|-|-|TRBV12-3/TRBV12-4
TGTGCCAGCAGTTTAGGGGGGCATCCCTACAATGAGCAGTACTTC
CASSLGGHPYNEQYF
>TRBJ2-7|-|-|TRBV4-1
TGCGCCAGCAGCCAATTCCGGGACAAATCCTACGAGCAGTACTTC
CASSQFRDKSYEQYF
>TRBJ2-1|-|few|TRBV29-1
TGCAGCGCCTACTTCCGGGTTGAGCAGTTCTTC
CSAYFRVEQFF
>TRBJ2-3|-|-|TRBV4-2
TGTGCCAGCAGCCAAGATGGTAGCGATAGCACAGATACGCAGTATTTT
CASSQDGSDSTDTQYF
>TRBJ2-7|TRBD2|-|TRBV4-1
TGCGCCAGCAGCTCCCGGTTGGAGCGGGGTAATTCCTACGAGCAGTACTTC
CASSSRLERGNSYEQYF
>TRBJ2-7|-|-|TRBV27
TGTGCCAGCAGTTGGGACGGGGTCCGGATTTACGAGCAGTACTTC
CASSWDGVRIYEQYF
>TRBJ2-5|-|once|TRBV7-2
TGTGCCAGCAGCTTAGGGGGGGATCGGGAGACCCAGTACTTC
CASSLGGDRETQYF
>TRBJ2-4|-|once|TRBV27
TGTGCCAGCAGTTTGGGGGCAGAGCCCACCTACGAGCGGTACTTC
CASSLGAEPTYERYF
>TRBJ2-5|-|-|TRBV21-1
TGTGCCAGCATAGGAGAGGGGGGGCACACTAGCGGGGGAAAGACCCAGTACTTC
CASIGEGGHTSGGKTQYF
>TRBJ2-3|-|-|TRBV9
TGTGCCAGCAGCGGAAGGTTTCGAGGCCTTTACTTTGAGGATCGGAGCACAGATACGCAGTATTTT
CASSGRFRGLYFEDRSTDTQYF
>TRBJ2-5|TRBD2|-|TRBV20-1
TGCAGTGCTAGAGCAGGGCTAGCGGGGTCGTACCAAGAGACCCAGTACTTC
CSARAGLAGSYQETQYF
>TRBJ2-1|-|few|TRBV12-3/TRBV12-4
TGTGCCAGCAGTTTAGAACGCAATGAGCAGTTCTTC
CASSLERNEQFF
>TRBJ2-5|-|-|TRBV4-1
TGCGCCAGCAGCCACCTAATGGGCGGGGAGACCCAGTACTTC
CASSHLMGGETQYF
>TRBJ2-5|TRBD2|few|TRBV7-6
TGTGCCAGCAGCATCCCTTGGGGGAGGGCCAGAGAGACCCAGTACTTC
CASSIPWGRARETQYF
>TRBJ1-1|-|-|TRBV20-1
TGCAGTGCTCTCGATCCCAGGGGAAACACTGAAGCTTTCTTT
CSALDPRGNTEAFF
>TRBJ2-3|TRBD1|-|TRBV5-6
TGTGCCAGCAGCTTGTTTCCAGGGGGCGCAGAGGATACGCAGTATTTT
CASSLFPGGAEDTQYF
>TRBJ2-1|-|-|TRBV7-2
TGTGCCAGCAGCTTTTACCGGGACAATGAGCAGTTCTTC
CASSFYRDNEQFF
>TRBJ2-3|TRBD1|-|TRBV5-1
TGCGCCAGCACCCGGGACAGGGGATACACAGATACGCAGTATTTT
CASTRDRGYTDTQYF
>TRBJ2-7|-|few|TRBV4-1
TGCGCCAGCAGCCGTCCGGGCCAAACCTACGAGCAGTACTTC
CASSRPGQTYEQYF
>TRBJ1-2|-|-|TRBV28
TGTGCCAGCAGGGCCTCAAGTGACTATGGCTACACCTTC
CASRASSDYGYTF
>TRBJ2-1|TRBD1|-|TRBV29-1
TGCAGCGTCGCTGGACAGGGGAGATACAATGAGCAGTTCTTC
CSVAGQGRYNEQFF
>TRBJ2-7|-|few|TRBV9
TGTGCCAGCAGCGGAGGGTCACATCTCTTCGAGCAGTACTTC
CASSGGSHLFEQYF
>TRBJ2-7|TRBD1|-|TRBV6-2/TRBV6-3
TGTGCCGGCAGTAGATACAGGGGAAACTACGAGCAGTACTTC
CAGSRYRGNYEQYF
>TRBJ2-3|TRBD2|-|TRBV11-2
TGTGCCAGCAGCTTTAATCCCCTTAGACTAGCGGGAGTTCCAGATACGCAGTATTTT
CASSFNPLRLAGVPDTQYF
>TRBJ1-4|-|-|TRBV18
TGTGCCAGCTCACCAGCGGCAGATAATGAAAAACTGTTTTTT
CASSPAADNEKLFF
>TRBJ1-2|-|few|TRBV20-1
TGCAGTGGGGAGGTGAGGGGAAGCTATGGCTACACCTTC
CSGEVRGSYGYTF
>TRBJ2-1|-|-|TRBV5-8
TGTGCCAGCAGCTTGAGATGGTCCGAGCAGTTCTTC
CASSLRWSEQFF